A selection of T cell receptor beta chains follows, all from one sample in a study of blood T cell repertoires in COVID-19. The protocol was immunoSEQ multiplex PCR, while the TCRdb copy is restricted to in-frame clones and leaves out a portion. Of roughly 100,000 clones in the sample, roughly 90% were seen once. Sequencing input: peripheral blood. These receptors originate from a woman older than 75 with acute or convalescent COVID-19. CDR3s include the opening cysteine and the closing phenylalanine or tryptophan. Each record gives: V gene, D gene, J gene, CDR3 length, clone size, CDR3 DNA, CDR3 protein. A D gene is named only where the DNA matches it firmly. A row's size may be missing; if present it is once, few, many or a size class.

v_call: TRBV7-8
d_call: .
j_call: TRBJ1-6
cdr3_length: 16
clone_size: .
cdr3_nt: TGTGCCAGCAGCTCCCTACCCATTGACTATAATTCACCCCTCCACTTT
cdr3_aa: CASSSLPIDYNSPLHF

v_call: TRBV6-6
d_call: TRBD1
j_call: TRBJ2-4
cdr3_length: 14
clone_size: once
cdr3_nt: TGTGCCAGCAGCATGACAGGGGTCAAAAACATTCAGTACTTT
cdr3_aa: CASSMTGVKNIQYF

v_call: TRBV6-5
d_call: TRBD1
j_call: TRBJ1-1
cdr3_length: 12
clone_size: .
cdr3_nt: TGTGCCAGCAGTCGGGACAGGCGGTTGGCTTTCTTT
cdr3_aa: CASSRDRRLAFF

v_call: TRBV6-6
d_call: TRBD1
j_call: TRBJ1-1
cdr3_length: 12
clone_size: .
cdr3_nt: TGTGCCAGCAGACAAGGGGACAGGGGAGCTTTCTTT
cdr3_aa: CASRQGDRGAFF

v_call: TRBV18
d_call: .
j_call: TRBJ2-2
cdr3_length: 15
clone_size: once
cdr3_nt: TGTGCCAGCTCGACAAGACAGACAAGCACCGGGGAGCTGTTTTTT
cdr3_aa: CASSTRQTSTGELFF

v_call: TRBV5-6
d_call: .
j_call: TRBJ1-1
cdr3_length: 14
clone_size: .
cdr3_nt: TGTGCCAGCAGGAATCCCGGGTCGAACACTGAAGCTTTCTTT
cdr3_aa: CASRNPGSNTEAFF

v_call: TRBV3-1/TRBV3-2
d_call: .
j_call: TRBJ1-5
cdr3_length: 13
clone_size: .
cdr3_nt: TGTGCCAGCAGCCAAGAAGGGACAAGGCCCCAGCATTTT
cdr3_aa: CASSQEGTRPQHF

v_call: TRBV6-1
d_call: TRBD1
j_call: TRBJ1-5
cdr3_length: 16
clone_size: .
cdr3_nt: TGTGCCAGCAGTGAGACCGACAGGGGGCTCGGTCAGCCCCAGCATTTT
cdr3_aa: CASSETDRGLGQPQHF

v_call: TRBV29-1
d_call: .
j_call: TRBJ1-5
cdr3_length: 12
clone_size: .
cdr3_nt: TGCAGCGTTGGAGGGAGCAATCAGCCCCAGCATTTT
cdr3_aa: CSVGGSNQPQHF

v_call: TRBV5-4
d_call: .
j_call: TRBJ1-5
cdr3_length: 14
clone_size: .
cdr3_nt: TGTGCCAGCAGTATGTGGGGGCACGAGCAGCCCCAGCATTTT
cdr3_aa: CASSMWGHEQPQHF

v_call: TRBV2
d_call: TRBD1
j_call: TRBJ2-7
cdr3_length: 13
clone_size: .
cdr3_nt: TGTGCCAGCAGTGGGACAGGGGACTACGAGCAGTACTTC
cdr3_aa: CASSGTGDYEQYF

v_call: TRBV2
d_call: .
j_call: TRBJ1-6
cdr3_length: 16
clone_size: .
cdr3_nt: TGTGCCAGCAGGAGGACAGCGAGCTCCTATAATTCACCCCTCCACTTT
cdr3_aa: CASRRTASSYNSPLHF

v_call: TRBV6-5
d_call: .
j_call: TRBJ1-5
cdr3_length: 15
clone_size: .
cdr3_nt: TGTGCCAGCAGCTCCGGTCAAGTAGGCAATCAGCCCCAGCATTTT
cdr3_aa: CASSSGQVGNQPQHF